The clone carrying this TCR beta chain appeared many times. Its target is unknown. Trimming cost V 11 bases and J 5 bases; bases outside gene matches: 10. Germline V gene lookup returns CDR1 LNHDA and CDR2 SQIVND (reference sequence). The CDR3 has 14 residues. The data are from a study of T cells after posttransplantation cyclophosphamide. Findings and caveats of the study: TRB clonality was highly associated with recipient CMV seropositivity and reactivation. Blood and skin or GI T cell repertoires showed limited TRB overlap.

The assay was immunoSEQ multiplex PCR, and TCRdb's table has in-frame clones only and misses some. In total the sample includes under 50,000 clones, none of them seen once. The sequenced sample was PBMCs. The source is a woman aged 50 to 60 in good health and a related stem cell transplant donor. The chain recombines TRBV19 with TRBJ2-7; 12 bases map to TRBD1. For the CDR3, the DNA is TGTGCCTGTCGGGGACAGGGGGCAAGCAACGAGCAGTACTTC. Translating it yields CACRGQGASNEQYF.